Each of the 9 T cell receptor beta chains below was sequenced from the same sample in a study of shared clonotypes between healthy human individuals. Produced via immunoSEQ multiplex PCR; TCRdb's table is partial and in-frame only. This sample has 2 million to 3 million clones, with 80% to 95% found just once. Sequenced material: naive CD4+ T cells from PBMCs. The subset: CD45RA+ positively selected. The receptors originated from a man younger than 35 in good health. Some clones in this sample may be carry-over from other donors' samples.

The CDR3 loop reads CASSLSQSSYNEQFF. In nucleotides, the CDR3 is TGTGCCAGCAGCTTGTCTCAAAGCTCCTACAATGAGCAGTTCTTC. The chain combines TRBV7-6 with TRBJ2-1; unclear D gene. Trimming left V 3 bases short and J 0 bases short, with 9 bases between. From germline, CDR1 is SGHVS and CDR2 FNYEAQ. CDR3 size: 15 residues.

This clone was observed a handful of times. The chain combines TRBV28 with TRBJ1-5; D possibly corresponds to TRBD1 (5 bases). The CDR3 contains 16 residues. The germline CDR1 and CDR2 sequences are MDHEN and SYDVKM. V was clipped by 4 bases and J by 4 bases, with 17 bases between them. The CDR3 spells CASSSPGGAENQPQHF. The CDR3 bases are TGTGCCAGCAGTTCCCCAGGAGGGGCGGAAAATCAGCCCCAGCATTTT. Variable domain in full (rest from reference TRBV28 and TRBJ1-5): DVKVTQSSRYLVKRTGEKVFLECVQDMDHENMFWYRQDPGLGLRLIYFSYDVKMKEKGDIPEGYSVSREKKERFSLILESASTNQTSMYLCASSSPGGAENQPQHFGDGTRLSIL.

V gene TRBV19 combines with J gene TRBJ2-7, with 8 bases lining up with TRBD1. The V and J ends lost 5 bases and 3 bases, in that order; junction bases with no gene match: 9. CDR3 length: 15 residues. The germline V gene has CDR1 LNHDA and CDR2 SQIVND (reference sequence). The CDR3 is CASSAAGTGIYEQYF. The CDR3, as DNA: TGTGCCAGTAGTGCGGCCGGGACAGGAATCTACGAGCAGTACTTC.

A word on this clone: One end of the junction does not line up with germline, which may come from a read error. This chain uses TRBV6-5 with TRBJ1-1; D possibly corresponds to TRBD1 (6 bases). CDR1 and CDR2 (germline): MNHEY, SVGAGI. There are 15 residues in the CDR3. The CDR3, as DNA: TGTGCCAGCAGTTCTCTCGGACAGAGCAAAATAAGCTTTGTCTTT. Amino acid sequence: CASSSLGQSKISFVF.

V and J are TRBV27 and TRBJ1-4; perhaps TRBD1 as D (5 bases). The V and J ends lost 7 bases and 4 bases respectively, with 13 bases between them. This CDR3 contains 14 residues. Germline V gene lookup returns CDR1 MNHEY and CDR2 SMNVEV (reference sequence). CDR3 amino acids: CASTDRQHNEKLFF. Written as DNA, the CDR3 is TGTGCCAGCACCGATAGACAGCATAATGAAAAACTGTTTTTT. Drawing the rest from reference TRBV27 and TRBJ1-4, the complete variable domain is EAQVTQNPRYLITVTGKKLTVTCSQNMNHEYMSWYRQDPGLGLRQIYYSMNVEVTDKGDVPEGYKVSRKEKRNFPLILESPSPNQTSLYFCASTDRQHNEKLFFGSGTQLSVL.

This clone was counted a single time. The CDR3 spells CASSLGGRGEQYF. CDR3 DNA sequence: TGTGCCAGCAGCCTCGGGGGTAGGGGCGAGCAGTACTTC. This rearrangement joins TRBV7-3 to TRBJ2-7, with D maybe TRBD2 (6 bases). V was clipped by 5 bases and J by 6 bases, with 14 bases between them. Germline CDR1 is SGHTA and CDR2 is FQGTGA. This CDR3 is 13 amino acids long.

The genes are TRBV18 and TRBJ1-5; D ambiguous. The germline gives CDR1 KGHSH, CDR2 LQKENI. The CDR3 contains 14 residues. V shed 3 bases and J shed 1 base, with 7 bases lying between them. The CDR3 bases are TGTGCCAGCTCACCGGATAGGAGCAATCAGCCCCAGCATTTT. Its protein product is CASSPDRSNQPQHF.

V and J are TRBV18 and TRBJ2-3; 7 nucleotides line up with TRBD1. The CDR3 has 13 amino acids. Germline values: CDR1 KGHSH, CDR2 LQKENI. V gave up 2 bases and J gave up 6 bases; unmatched junction bases: 2. The CDR3 here is CASSPVRGDTQYF. CDR3 sequence (DNA): TGTGCCAGCTCACCAGTCAGGGGGGATACGCAGTATTTT.

The chain couples TRBV11-1 to TRBJ2-3; D not certain. The V gene's germline CDR1 is SGHAT and CDR2 FQDESV (reference sequence). Trimming pared 1 base from V and 2 bases from J, leaving 4 bases between. The CDR3 runs to 13 residues. The CDR3 is CASSLEYTDTQYF. CDR3 DNA: TGTGCCAGCAGCTTAGAGTACACAGATACGCAGTATTTT.